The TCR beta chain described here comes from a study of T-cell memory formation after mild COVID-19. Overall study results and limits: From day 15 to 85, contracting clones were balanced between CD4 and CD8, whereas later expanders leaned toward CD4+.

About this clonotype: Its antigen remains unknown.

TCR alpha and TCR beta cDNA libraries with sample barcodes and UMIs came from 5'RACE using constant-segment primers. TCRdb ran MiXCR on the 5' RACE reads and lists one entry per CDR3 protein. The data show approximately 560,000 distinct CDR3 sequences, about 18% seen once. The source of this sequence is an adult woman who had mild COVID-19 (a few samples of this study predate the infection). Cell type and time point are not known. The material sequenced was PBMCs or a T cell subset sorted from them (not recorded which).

CDR3 in amino acids: CASSQGGLTGELFF. As DNA, the CDR3 is TGTGCCAGTTCCCAGGGAGGGTTGACCGGGGAGCTGTTTTTT. The chain links TRBV19 to TRBJ2-2; the match to TRBD2 covers 7 bases. The trim removed 8 bases at V and 5 bases at J, leaving 8 bases unmatched. Germline values: CDR1 LNHDA, CDR2 SQIVND (reference sequence). This CDR3 has 14 residues.